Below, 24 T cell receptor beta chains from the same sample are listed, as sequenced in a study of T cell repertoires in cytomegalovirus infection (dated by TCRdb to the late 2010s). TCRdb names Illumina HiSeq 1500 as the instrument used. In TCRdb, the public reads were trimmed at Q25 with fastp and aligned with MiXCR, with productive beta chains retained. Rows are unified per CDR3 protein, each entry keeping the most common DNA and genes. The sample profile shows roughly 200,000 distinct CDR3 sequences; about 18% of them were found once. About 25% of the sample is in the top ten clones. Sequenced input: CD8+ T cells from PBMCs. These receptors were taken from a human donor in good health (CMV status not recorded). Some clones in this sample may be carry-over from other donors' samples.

CDR3 amino acids: CASSTLGEKDNEQFF. In nucleotides, the CDR3 is TGTGCCAGCAGTACCTTGGGCGAAAAAGACAATGAGCAGTTCTTC. The chain combines TRBV7-9 with TRBJ2-1; D is unresolved. CDR3 length: 15 amino acids. Germline V gene lookup returns CDR1 SEHNR and CDR2 FQNEAQ (reference sequence). V was trimmed by 6 bases and J by 5 bases, leaving 17 bases between them.

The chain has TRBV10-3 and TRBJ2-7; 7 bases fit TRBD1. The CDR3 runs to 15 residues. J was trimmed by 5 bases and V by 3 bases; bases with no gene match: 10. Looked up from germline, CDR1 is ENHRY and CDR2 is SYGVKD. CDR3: CAISDYRGSTDEQYF. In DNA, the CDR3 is TGTGCCATCAGTGACTACAGGGGTAGCACCGACGAGCAGTACTTC.

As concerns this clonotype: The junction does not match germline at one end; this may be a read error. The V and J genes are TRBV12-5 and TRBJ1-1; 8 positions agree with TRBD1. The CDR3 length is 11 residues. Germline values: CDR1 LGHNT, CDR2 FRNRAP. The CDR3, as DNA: TGTGCTAGTGGTTTGGTTCATGGGACAGGCTTT. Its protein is CASGLVHGTGF.

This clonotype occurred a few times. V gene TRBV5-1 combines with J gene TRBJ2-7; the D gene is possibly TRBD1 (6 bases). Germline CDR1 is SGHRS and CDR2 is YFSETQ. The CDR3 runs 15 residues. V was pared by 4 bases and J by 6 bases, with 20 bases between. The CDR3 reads CASSVHRDQRSEQYF. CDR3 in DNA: TGCGCCAGCAGCGTACACAGGGACCAGAGGAGCGAGCAGTACTTC.

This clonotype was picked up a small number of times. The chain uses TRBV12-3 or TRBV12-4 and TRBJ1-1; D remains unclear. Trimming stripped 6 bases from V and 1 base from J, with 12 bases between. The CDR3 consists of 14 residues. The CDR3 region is CASRKSGQNTEAFF. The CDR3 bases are TGTGCCAGCAGGAAGTCCGGTCAGAACACTGAAGCTTTCTTT.

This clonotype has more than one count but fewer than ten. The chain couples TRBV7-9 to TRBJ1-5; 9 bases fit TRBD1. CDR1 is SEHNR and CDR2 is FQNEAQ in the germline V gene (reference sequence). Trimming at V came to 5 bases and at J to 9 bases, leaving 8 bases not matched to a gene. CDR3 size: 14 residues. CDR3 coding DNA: TGTGCCAGCAGCCCCCGGGACAGGGCATCGCCCCAGCATTTT. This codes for CASSPRDRASPQHF.

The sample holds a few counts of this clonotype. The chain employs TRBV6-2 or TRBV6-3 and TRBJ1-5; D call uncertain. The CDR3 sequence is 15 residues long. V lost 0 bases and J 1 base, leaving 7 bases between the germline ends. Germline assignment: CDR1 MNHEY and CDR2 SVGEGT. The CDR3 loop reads CASSYSGRSNQPQHF. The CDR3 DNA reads TGTGCCAGCAGTTACTCCGGGCGCAGCAATCAGCCCCAGCATTTT.

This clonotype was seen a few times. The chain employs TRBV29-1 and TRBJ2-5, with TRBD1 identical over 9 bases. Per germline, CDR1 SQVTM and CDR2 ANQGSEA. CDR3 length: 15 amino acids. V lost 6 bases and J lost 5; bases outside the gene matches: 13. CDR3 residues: CSVTSPGTGMETQYF. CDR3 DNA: TGCAGCGTCACCAGCCCAGGGACAGGGATGGAGACCCAGTACTTC. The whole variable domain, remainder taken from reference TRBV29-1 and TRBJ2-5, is SAVISQKPSRDICQRGTSLTIQCQVDSQVTMMFWYRQQPGQSLTLIATANQGSEATYESGFVIDKFPISRPNLTFSTLTVSNMSPEDSSIYLCSVTSPGTGMETQYFGPGTRLLVL.

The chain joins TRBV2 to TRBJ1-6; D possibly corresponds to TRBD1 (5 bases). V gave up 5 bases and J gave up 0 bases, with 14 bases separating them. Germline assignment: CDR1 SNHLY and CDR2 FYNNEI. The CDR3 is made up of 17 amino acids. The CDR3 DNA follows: TGTGCCAGCAGTCTAGACGCGACAGACTCCTATAATTCACCCCTCCACTTT. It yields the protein CASSLDATDSYNSPLHF.

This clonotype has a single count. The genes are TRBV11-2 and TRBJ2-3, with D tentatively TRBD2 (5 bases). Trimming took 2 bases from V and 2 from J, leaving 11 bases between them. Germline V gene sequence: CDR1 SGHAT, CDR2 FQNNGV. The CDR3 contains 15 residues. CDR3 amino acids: CASSLYRGFTDTQYF. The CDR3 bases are TGTGCCAGCAGCTTATATCGGGGTTTCACAGATACGCAGTATTTT.

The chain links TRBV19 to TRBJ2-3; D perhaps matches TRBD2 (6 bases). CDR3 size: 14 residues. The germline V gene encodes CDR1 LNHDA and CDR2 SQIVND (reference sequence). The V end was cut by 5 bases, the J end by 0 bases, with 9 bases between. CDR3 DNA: TGTGCCAGTAGTCCCGGGACTAGCACAGATACGCAGTATTTT. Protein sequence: CASSPGTSTDTQYF. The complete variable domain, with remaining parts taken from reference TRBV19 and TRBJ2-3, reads DGGITQSPKYLFRKEGQNVTLSCEQNLNHDAMYWYRQDPGQGLRLIYYSQIVNDFQKGDIAEGYSVSREKKESFPLTVTSAQKNPTAFYLCASSPGTSTDTQYFGPGTRLTVL.

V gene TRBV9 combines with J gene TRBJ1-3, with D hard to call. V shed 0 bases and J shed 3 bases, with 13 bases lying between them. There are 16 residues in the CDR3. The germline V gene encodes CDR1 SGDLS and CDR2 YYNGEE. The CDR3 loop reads CASSVGQATLGNTIYF. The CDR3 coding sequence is TGTGCCAGCAGCGTAGGGCAGGCGACCCTTGGAAACACCATATATTTT.

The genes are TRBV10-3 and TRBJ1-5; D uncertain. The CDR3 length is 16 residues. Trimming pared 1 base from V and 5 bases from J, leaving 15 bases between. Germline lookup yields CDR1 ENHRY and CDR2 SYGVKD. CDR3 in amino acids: CAISEFTRATHQPQHF. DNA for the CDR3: TGTGCCATCAGTGAGTTCACGAGGGCAACCCATCAGCCCCAGCATTTT.

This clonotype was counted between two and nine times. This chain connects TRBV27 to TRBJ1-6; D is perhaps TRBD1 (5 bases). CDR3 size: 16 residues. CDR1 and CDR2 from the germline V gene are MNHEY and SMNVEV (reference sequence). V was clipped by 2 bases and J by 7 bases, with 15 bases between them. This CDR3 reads CASSLETGVGNSPLHF. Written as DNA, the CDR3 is TGTGCCAGCAGTTTAGAAACGGGGGTGGGGAATTCACCCCTCCACTTT.

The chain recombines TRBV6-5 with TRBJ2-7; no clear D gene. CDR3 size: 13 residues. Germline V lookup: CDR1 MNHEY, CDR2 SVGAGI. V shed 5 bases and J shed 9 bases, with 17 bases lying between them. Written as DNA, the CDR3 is TGTGCCAGCAGTCGGGCCGGGTCTGAAGGGCAGTACTTC. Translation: CASSRAGSEGQYF.

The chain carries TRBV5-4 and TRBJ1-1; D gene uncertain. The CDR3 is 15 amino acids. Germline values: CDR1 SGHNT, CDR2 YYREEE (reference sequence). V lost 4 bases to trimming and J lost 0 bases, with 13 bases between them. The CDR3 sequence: CASSPTFEMNTEAFF. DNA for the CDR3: TGTGCCAGCAGCCCCACTTTCGAGATGAACACTGAAGCTTTCTTT. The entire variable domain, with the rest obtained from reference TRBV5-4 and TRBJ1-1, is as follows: ETGVTQSPTHLIKTRGQQVTLRCSSQSGHNTVSWYQQALGQGPQFIFQYYREEENGRGNFPPRFSGLQFPNYSSELNVNALELDDSALYLCASSPTFEMNTEAFFGQGTRLTVV.

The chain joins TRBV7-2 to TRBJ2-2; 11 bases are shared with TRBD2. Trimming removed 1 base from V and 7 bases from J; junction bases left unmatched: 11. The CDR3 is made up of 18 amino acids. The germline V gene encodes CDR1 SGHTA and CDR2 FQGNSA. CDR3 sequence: CASSLVSGGAYDDGELFF. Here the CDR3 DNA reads TGTGCCAGCAGCTTAGTTAGCGGGGGGGCCTACGATGACGGGGAGCTGTTTTTT.

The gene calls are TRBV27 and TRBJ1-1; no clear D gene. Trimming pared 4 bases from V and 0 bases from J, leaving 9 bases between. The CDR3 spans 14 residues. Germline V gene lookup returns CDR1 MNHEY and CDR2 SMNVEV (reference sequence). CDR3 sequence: CASSYGRLNTEAFF. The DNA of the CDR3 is TGTGCCAGCAGTTATGGACGGCTGAACACTGAAGCTTTCTTT.

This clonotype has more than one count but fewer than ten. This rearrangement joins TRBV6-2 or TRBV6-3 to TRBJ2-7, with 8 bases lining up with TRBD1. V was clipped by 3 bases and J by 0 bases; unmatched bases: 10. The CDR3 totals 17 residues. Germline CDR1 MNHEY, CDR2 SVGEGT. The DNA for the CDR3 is TGTGCCAGCAGTTATACCATCCAGGGGGCAAGCTCCTACGAGCAGTACTTC. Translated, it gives CASSYTIQGASSYEQYF.

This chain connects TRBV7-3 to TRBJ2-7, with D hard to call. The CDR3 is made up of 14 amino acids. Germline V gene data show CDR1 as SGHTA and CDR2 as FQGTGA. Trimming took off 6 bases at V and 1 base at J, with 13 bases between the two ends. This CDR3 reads CASSLRAASYEQYF. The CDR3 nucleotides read TGTGCCAGCAGTCTCCGGGCAGCTTCCTACGAGCAGTACTTC.

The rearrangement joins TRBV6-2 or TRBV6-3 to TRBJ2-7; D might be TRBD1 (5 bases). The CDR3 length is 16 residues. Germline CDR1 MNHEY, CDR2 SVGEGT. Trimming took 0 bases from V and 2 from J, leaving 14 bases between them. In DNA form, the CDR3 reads TGTGCCAGCAGTTACTCCCGAGACGACAGCCCCTACGAGCAGTACTTC. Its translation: CASSYSRDDSPYEQYF.

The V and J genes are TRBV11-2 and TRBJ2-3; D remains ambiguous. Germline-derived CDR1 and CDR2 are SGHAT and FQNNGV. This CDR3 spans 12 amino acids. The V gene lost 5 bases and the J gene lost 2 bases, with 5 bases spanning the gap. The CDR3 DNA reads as TGTGCCAGCAGCCGAAACACAGATACGCAGTATTTT. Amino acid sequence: CASSRNTDTQYF.

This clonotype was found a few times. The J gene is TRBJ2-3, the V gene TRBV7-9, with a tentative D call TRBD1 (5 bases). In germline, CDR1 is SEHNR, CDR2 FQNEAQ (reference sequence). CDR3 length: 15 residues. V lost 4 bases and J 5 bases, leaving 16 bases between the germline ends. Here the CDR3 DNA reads TGTGCCAGCAGCTCAACAGGTGCGCTGAAAGATACGCAGTATTTT. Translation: CASSSTGALKDTQYF. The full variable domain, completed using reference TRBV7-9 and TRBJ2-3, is DTGVSQNPRHKITKRGQNVTFRCDPISEHNRLYWYRQTLGQGPEFLTYFQNEAQLEKSRLLSDRFSAERPKGSFSTLEIQRTEQGDSAMYLCASSSTGALKDTQYFGPGTRLTVL.

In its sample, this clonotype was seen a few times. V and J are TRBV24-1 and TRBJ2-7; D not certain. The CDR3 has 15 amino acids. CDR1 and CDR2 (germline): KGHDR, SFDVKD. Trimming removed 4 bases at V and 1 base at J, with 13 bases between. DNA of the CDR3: TGTGCCACCAGTGAGACCCGTGGCAAGTCCTACGAGCAGTACTTC. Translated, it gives CATSETRGKSYEQYF.